This T cell receptor (beta chain) was captured in a study of T cell repertoires in cytomegalovirus infection. Study-level results: Ex vivo, HLA-C-restricted CMV-specific TCR beta clonotypes prevailed over the rest of the response.

The CDR3 has 17 amino acids. Trimming pared 3 bases from V and 4 bases from J, leaving 21 bases between. CDR1 SGHAT and CDR2 FQNNGV come from the germline V gene. One entry per CDR3 protein results from TCRdb running MiXCR on the reads. Found here are about 740,000 distinct CDR3 sequences, about 40% of them singletons; the top ten hold 2.8%. Regarding this clonotype: Antigen unknown.

This rearrangement joins TRBV11-2 to TRBJ1-2, with a weak D call TRBD1 (5 bases). The source is a human donor in good health (CMV status not recorded). Some clones in this sample may be carry-over from other donors' samples. The sample was PBMCs. CDR3 nucleotides: TGTGCCAGCAGCTTCTTGGCCGGGGCAGCCTCGGCCTATGGCTACACCTTC. It translates to CASSFLAGAASAYGYTF.